This TCR beta chain was sequenced in a study of blood T cell repertoires in COVID-19. Using immunoSEQ multiplex PCR, the repertoire was profiled, and TCRdb retains in-frame clones only, with some absent. Of 57,000 or so clones in the sample, roughly three quarters were seen once. V dropped 1 base and J dropped 4 bases, with 10 bases sitting between them. The germline gives CDR1 SGHAT, CDR2 FQNNGV. The CDR3 consists of 15 residues. This clone occurred a few times. This chain links TRBV11-2 with TRBJ1-4; D call uncertain. This TCR was sampled from a woman of 80 years or more with active or convalescent COVID-19. The sequencing input was peripheral blood. This CDR3 is CASSLGPGGNEKLFF. The CDR3 DNA sequence: TGTGCCAGCAGCTTAGGTCCGGGTGGTAATGAAAAACTGTTTTTT.